Reported below is one TCR beta chain. The record originates from a study of blood T cell repertoires in COVID-19. Repertoires were generated with immunoSEQ multiplex PCR, while TCRdb's copy carries only in-frame clones and drops some. Here the sample spans about 170,000 clones, more than 65% being singletons. CDR3 length: 15 residues. Trimming left V 6 bases short and J 4 bases short, with 18 bases between. The V gene's germline CDR1 is MNHEY and CDR2 SVGAGI. The sequence came from a human donor with acute or convalescent COVID-19. The donor label of this sample is uncertain. This chain joins TRBV6-5 and TRBJ1-1; D might be TRBD1 (6 bases). The sample was peripheral blood. The CDR3 is CASSILSGAGTEAFF. In nucleotides, the CDR3 is TGTGCCAGCAGCATCCTCTCAGGGGCTGGCACTGAAGCTTTCTTT.